This TCR beta chain emerged from a study of T-cell memory formation after mild COVID-19. Germline CDR1 and CDR2: SGHRS and YFSETQ. J gave up 4 bases and V 1 base, and 7 bases lay outside the gene matches. The CDR3 extends over 15 amino acids. TCRdb redid the calling of the 5' RACE reads with MiXCR, one entry per CDR3 protein. The sample shows fewer than 350,000 distinct CDR3 sequences, under 20% of them seen only once. The sequence derives from a man aged 18 to 30 who had mild COVID-19 (a few samples of this study predate the infection). Cell type and time point are not known. What was sequenced was PBMCs or a T cell subset sorted from them (not recorded which). The J gene is TRBJ1-1, the V gene TRBV5-1, with TRBD1 matching over 7 bases. The CDR3 sequence: CASSLTGQGVTEAFF. The CDR3 DNA reads TGCGCCAGCAGCTTGACAGGGCAGGGGGTCACTGAAGCTTTCTTT.